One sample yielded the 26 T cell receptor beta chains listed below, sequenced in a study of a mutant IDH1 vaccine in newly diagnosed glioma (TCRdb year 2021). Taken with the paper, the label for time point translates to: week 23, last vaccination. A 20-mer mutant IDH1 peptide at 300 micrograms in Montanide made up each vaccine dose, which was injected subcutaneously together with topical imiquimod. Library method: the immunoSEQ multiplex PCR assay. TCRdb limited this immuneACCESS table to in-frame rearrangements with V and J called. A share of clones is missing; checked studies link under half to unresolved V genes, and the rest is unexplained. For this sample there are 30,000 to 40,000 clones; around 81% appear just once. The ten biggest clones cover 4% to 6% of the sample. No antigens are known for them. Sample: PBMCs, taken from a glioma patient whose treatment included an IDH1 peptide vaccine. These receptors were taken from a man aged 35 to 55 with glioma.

The CDR3 is CASRRGGSYNSPLHF. For the CDR3, the DNA is TGTGCCTCGAGAAGGGGGGGCTCCTATAATTCACCCCTCCACTTT. This chain links TRBV11-2 with TRBJ1-6; maybe TRBD1 (6 bases). Trimming took off 11 bases at V and 0 bases at J, with 14 bases between the two ends. The CDR3 has 15 residues. Germline V gives CDR1 SGHAT, CDR2 FQNNGV. Full variable domain (remainder filled in from reference TRBV11-2 and TRBJ1-6): EAGVAQSPRYKIIEKRQSVAFWCNPISGHATLYWYQQILGQGPKLLIQFQNNGVVDDSQLPKDRFSAERLKGVDSTLKIQPAKLEDSAVYLCASRRGGSYNSPLHFGNGTRLTVT.

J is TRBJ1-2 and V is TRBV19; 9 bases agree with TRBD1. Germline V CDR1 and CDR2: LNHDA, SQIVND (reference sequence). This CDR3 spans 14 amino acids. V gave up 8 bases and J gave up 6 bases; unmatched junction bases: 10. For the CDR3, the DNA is TGTGCCAGTGTTCGGGACAGGGTTTCGAATGGCTACACCTTC. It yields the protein CASVRDRVSNGYTF.

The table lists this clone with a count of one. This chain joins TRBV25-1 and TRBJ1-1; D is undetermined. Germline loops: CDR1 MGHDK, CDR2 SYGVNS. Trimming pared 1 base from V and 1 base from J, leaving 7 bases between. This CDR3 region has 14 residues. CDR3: CASSELNRNTEAFF. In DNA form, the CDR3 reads TGTGCCAGCAGTGAATTGAACAGGAACACTGAAGCTTTCTTT.

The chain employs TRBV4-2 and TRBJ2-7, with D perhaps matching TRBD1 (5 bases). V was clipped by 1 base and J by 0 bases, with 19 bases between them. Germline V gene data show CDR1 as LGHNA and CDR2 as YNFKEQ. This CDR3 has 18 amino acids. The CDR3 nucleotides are TGTGCCAGCAGCCAAGGAGCCGCCGGCAGGGCGAGCTCCTACGAGCAGTACTTC. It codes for CASSQGAAGRASSYEQYF.

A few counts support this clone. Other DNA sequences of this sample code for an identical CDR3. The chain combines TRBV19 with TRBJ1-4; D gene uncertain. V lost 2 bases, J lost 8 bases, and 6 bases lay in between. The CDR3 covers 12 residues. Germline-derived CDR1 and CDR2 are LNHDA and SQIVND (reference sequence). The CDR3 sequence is CASSIFGEKLFF. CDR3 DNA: TGTGCCAGTAGTATATTCGGAGAAAAACTGTTTTTT.

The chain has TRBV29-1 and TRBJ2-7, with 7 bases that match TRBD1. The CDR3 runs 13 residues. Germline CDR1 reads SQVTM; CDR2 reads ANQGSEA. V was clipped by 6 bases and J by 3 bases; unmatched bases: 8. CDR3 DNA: TGCAGCGTAGTAAAGGGGGCCCTCTACGAGCAGTACTTC. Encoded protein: CSVVKGALYEQYF.

In DNA, the CDR3 is TGTGCCAGCAGGATCCGGGACAGGGGATCTAACTATGGCTACACCTTC. Encoded protein: CASRIRDRGSNYGYTF. V is TRBV5-6 and J is TRBJ1-2; 10 nucleotides line up with TRBD1. The ends lost 5 bases at V and 0 bases at J; junction bases unmatched: 7. Per the germline V gene, CDR1 is SGHDT and CDR2 is YYEEEE. CDR3 size: 16 residues.

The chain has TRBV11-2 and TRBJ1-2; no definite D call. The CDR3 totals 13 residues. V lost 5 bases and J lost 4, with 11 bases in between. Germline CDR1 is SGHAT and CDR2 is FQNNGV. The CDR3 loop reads CASSPSSGYGYTF. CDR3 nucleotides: TGTGCCAGCAGCCCTTCAAGCGGCTATGGCTACACCTTC. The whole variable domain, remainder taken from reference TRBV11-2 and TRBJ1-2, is EAGVAQSPRYKIIEKRQSVAFWCNPISGHATLYWYQQILGQGPKLLIQFQNNGVVDDSQLPKDRFSAERLKGVDSTLKIQPAKLEDSAVYLCASSPSSGYGYTFGSGTRLTVV.

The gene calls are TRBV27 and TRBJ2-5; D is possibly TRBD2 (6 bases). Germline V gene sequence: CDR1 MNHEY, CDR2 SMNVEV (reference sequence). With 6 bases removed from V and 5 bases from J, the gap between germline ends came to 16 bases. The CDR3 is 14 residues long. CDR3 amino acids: CASSKDYRGETQYF. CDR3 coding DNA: TGTGCCAGCAGCAAGGACTACCGAGGGGAGACCCAGTACTTC.

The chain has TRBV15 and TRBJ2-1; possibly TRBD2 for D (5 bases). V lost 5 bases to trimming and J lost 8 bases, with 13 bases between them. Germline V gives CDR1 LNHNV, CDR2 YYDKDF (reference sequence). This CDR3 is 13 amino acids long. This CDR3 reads CATSQGLGDEQFF. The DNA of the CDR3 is TGTGCCACCAGCCAAGGACTGGGCGATGAGCAGTTCTTC.

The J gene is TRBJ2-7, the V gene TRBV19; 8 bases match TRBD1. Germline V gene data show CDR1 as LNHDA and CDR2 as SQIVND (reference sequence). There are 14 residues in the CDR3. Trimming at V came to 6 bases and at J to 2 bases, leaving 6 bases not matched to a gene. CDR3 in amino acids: CASRDRAFPYEQYF. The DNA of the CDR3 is TGTGCCAGTAGGGACAGGGCCTTCCCCTACGAGCAGTACTTC.

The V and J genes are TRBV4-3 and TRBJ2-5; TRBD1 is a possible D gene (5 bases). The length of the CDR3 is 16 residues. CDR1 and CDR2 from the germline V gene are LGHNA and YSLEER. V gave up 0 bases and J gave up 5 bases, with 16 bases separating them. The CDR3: CASSQDLVGPGETQYF. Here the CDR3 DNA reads TGCGCCAGCAGCCAAGATCTTGTGGGGCCCGGGGAGACCCAGTACTTC.

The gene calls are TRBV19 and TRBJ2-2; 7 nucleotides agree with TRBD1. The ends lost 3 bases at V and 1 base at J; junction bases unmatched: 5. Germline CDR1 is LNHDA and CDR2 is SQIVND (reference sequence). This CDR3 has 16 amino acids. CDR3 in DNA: TGTGCCAGTAGTATTTCGACAGGGATGAACACCGGGGAGCTGTTTTTT. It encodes CASSISTGMNTGELFF.

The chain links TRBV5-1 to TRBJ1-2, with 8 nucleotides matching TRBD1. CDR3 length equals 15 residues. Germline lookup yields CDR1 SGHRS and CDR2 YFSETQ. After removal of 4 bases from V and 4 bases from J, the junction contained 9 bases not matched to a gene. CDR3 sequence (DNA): TGCGCCAGCAGCGAGACAGGGGCGCTTGGCTATGGCTACACCTTC. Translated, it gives CASSETGALGYGYTF.

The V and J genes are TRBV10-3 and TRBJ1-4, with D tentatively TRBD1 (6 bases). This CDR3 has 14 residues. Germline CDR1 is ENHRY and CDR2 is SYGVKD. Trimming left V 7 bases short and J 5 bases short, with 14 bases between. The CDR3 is CAIIHRDQNEKLFF. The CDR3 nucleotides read TGTGCCATCATTCACAGGGATCAGAATGAAAAACTGTTTTTT.

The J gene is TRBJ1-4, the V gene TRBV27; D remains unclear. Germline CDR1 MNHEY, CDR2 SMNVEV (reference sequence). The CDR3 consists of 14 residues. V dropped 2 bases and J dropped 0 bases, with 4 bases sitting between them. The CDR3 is CASSLLATNEKLFF. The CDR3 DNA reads TGTGCCAGCAGTTTACTCGCAACTAATGAAAAACTGTTTTTT.

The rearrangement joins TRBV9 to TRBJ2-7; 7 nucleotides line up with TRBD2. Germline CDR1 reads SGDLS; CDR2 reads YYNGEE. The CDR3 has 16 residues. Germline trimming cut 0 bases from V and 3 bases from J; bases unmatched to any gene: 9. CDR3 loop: CASSVGVRLAVYEQYF. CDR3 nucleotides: TGTGCCAGCAGCGTAGGTGTTAGGCTAGCGGTCTACGAGCAGTACTTC. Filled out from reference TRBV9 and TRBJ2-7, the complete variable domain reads DSGVTQTPKHLITATGQRVTLRCSPRSGDLSVYWYQQSLDQGLQFLIQYYNGEERAKGNILERFSAQQFPDLHSELNLSSLELGDSALYFCASSVGVRLAVYEQYFGPGTRLTVT.

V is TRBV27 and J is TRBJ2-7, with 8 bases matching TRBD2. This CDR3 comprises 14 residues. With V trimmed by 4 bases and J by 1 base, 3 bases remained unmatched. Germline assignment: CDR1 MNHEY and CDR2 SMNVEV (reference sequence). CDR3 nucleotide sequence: TGTGCCAGCAGTTACGGGAGGGGATCCTACGAGCAGTACTTC. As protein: CASSYGRGSYEQYF.

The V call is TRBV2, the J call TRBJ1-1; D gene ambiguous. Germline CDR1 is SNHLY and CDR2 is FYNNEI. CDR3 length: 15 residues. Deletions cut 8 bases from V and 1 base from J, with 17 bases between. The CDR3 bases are TGTGCCAGCCGGGATCAGACTTTATCGAACACTGAAGCTTTCTTT. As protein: CASRDQTLSNTEAFF.

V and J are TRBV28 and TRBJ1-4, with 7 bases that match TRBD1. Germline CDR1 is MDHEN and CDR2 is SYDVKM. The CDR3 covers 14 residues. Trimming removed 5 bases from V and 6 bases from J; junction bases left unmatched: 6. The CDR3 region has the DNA TGTGCCAGCAGTCCCCAGGGGGTCGATGAAAAACTGTTTTTT. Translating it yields CASSPQGVDEKLFF. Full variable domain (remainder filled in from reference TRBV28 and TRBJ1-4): DVKVTQSSRYLVKRTGEKVFLECVQDMDHENMFWYRQDPGLGLRLIYFSYDVKMKEKGDIPEGYSVSREKKERFSLILESASTNQTSMYLCASSPQGVDEKLFFGSGTQLSVL.

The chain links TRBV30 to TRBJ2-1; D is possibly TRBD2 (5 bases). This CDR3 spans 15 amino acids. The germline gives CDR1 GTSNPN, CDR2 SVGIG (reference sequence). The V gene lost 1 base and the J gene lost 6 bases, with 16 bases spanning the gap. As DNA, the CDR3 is TGTGCCTGGAGTGACCGGGATACCCTACGCAATGAGCAGTTCTTC. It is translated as CAWSDRDTLRNEQFF.

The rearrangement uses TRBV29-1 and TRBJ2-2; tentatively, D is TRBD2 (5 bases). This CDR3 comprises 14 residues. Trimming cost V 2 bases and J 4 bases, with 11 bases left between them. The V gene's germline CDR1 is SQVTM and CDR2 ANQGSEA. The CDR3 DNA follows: TGCAGCGTTGAATACGGAGCGGCCACCGGGGAGCTGTTTTTT. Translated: CSVEYGAATGELFF.

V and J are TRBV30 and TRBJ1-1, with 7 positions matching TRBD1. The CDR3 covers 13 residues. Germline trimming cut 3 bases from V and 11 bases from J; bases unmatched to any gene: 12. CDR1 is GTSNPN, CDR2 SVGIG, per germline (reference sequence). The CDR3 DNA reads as TGTGCCTGGAGGGGGGACAGCCCCTGGTTGGCTTTCTTT. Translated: CAWRGDSPWLAFF.

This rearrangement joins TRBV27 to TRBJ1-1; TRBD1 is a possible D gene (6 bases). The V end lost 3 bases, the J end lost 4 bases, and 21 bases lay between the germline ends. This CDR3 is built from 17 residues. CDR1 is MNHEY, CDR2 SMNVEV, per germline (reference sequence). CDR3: CASSFFGAAGAVTEAFF. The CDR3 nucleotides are TGTGCCAGCAGTTTTTTCGGGGCCGCAGGGGCGGTCACTGAAGCTTTCTTT.

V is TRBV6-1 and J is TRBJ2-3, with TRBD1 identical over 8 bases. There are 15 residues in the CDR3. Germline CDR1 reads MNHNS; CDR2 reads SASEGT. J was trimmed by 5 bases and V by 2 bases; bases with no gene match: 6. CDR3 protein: CASSERTGLRDTQYF. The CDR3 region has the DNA TGTGCCAGCAGTGAACGGACAGGGTTGAGAGATACGCAGTATTTT.

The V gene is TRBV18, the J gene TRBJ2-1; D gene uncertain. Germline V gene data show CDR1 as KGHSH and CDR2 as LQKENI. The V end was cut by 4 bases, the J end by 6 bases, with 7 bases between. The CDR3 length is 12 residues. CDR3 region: CASSLKANEQFF. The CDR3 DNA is TGTGCCAGCTCACTAAAGGCCAATGAGCAGTTCTTC.